This entry describes one TCR beta chain. Its specific antigen is unknown. No base quality values were provided; no much bigger clone lies one nucleotide off. The CDR3 goes from the cysteine to the phenylalanine over 13 residues. Left in the record is the CDR3 DNA by itself, 39 bases read in frame from the first base. The germline V gene provides CDR1 MGHDK and CDR2 SYGVNS. Relative to germline, V is missing 6 bases and J is missing 10 bases, with 5 bases of the junction outside any gene match. This sample is drawn from a study of blood T cell repertoires in COVID-19 (TCRdb year 2020). With regard to the full study: The collaborator samples originated in the United States, Italy and Spain and spanned the acute and convalescent phases of COVID-19. The material from the prospective study consisted of cDNA or gDNA derived from T cells, B-cell-depleted T cells, or PBMCs. The dataset comprised deeply sampled blood TCRbeta repertoires from subjects exposed to, actively infected with, or recovered from COVID-19. Where available, HLA class I and class II types were taken from metadata supplied by the sample provider and were not determined by assay-based typing. Sample metadata almost always included a de-identified subject ID, COVID-19 status, age in years and sex. A freely available public database, intended as a resource for researchers studying the immune response to SARS-CoV-2, is where the repertoires were released. Samples were obtained from the ongoing ImmuneRACE study (first 160 participants) and from 950 to 1,500 subjects provided by 6 global collaborators.

Broad study findings and their caveats: The amount of clinical and demographic metadata varied by source and participant and was provided uncurated.

Whole blood was collected in K2EDTA tubes by collaborating institutions according to the institutions' own protocols. For TCRbeta analysis, collaborators shipped samples in one of three forms: frozen whole blood, isolated PBMCs, or DNA extracted from either of those sample types. The immunoSEQ Assay, a bias-controlled multiplex PCR, was used to amplify TCRbeta CDR3 regions from genomic DNA. The authors' pipeline ran thus. Nucleated cell counts per sample were estimated from amplification of reference gene primers within the assay. To quantify the absolute abundance of each unique TCRbeta CDR3 rearrangement, sequence reads were collapsed and filtered. For each sample, productive Simpson clonality was calculated as the square root of Simpson's diversity index over productive rearrangements. TCRdb's version of the immuneACCESS table is confined to in-frame rearrangements and falls short of the full clone set. An unresolved V gene accounts for under half of the shortfall where checked; the remainder is of unknown origin. D and trimming come from the DNA, and the V and J calls and clone size come from that table. Within this sample are fewer than 300,000 clones, with 70% to 75% of them counted one time only. The ten largest clones represent over 3% of the sample.

The TCR sequence derives from a woman aged 80 or over with acute or convalescent COVID-19. The chain was built from TRBV25-1 and TRBJ1-6; 8 middle bases align to TRBD1. The source material was peripheral blood. The encoded CDR3 is CASRDREESPLHF. The nucleotides are TGTGCCAGCAGGGACAGGGAAGAATCACCCCTCCACTTT.